A single T cell receptor (beta chain) is shown here with its context. There are a few counts of this clonotype. What this receptor recognizes is not known. No base qualities exist here, and no much larger clone lies one base off it. V and J lose 4 bases and 8 bases, and a span of 15 bases separates them. Taken from cysteine to phenylalanine, the CDR3 has 13 residues. Only the CDR3 part of the read is kept: 39 bases, read in frame from the first base. Sequences DFQATT (CDR1) and SNEGSKA (CDR2) are obtained from the germline V gene (reference sequence). The data belong to a study of identical twins listed by TCRdb under 2016. A note on the overall study: The study deep-sequenced TCR alpha and beta repertoires from monozygotic twins, unrelated adults of various ages and cord blood to test whether fetal clonotypes persist. To rule out contamination, the twin experiments were replicated at different times with different library preparation protocols.

Receptors were amplified or captured by 5' RACE. TCRdb names Illumina HiSeq 2000 as the instrument used. Template switching added a universal primer binding site, and the final cDNA carried a unique molecular identifier that allowed TCR cDNA molecules to be counted accurately. Specific primers in the conserved constant-segment region were used to synthesize first-strand cDNA for TCR alpha and beta chains. Each cDNA library was double barcoded, with a SMART-Mk sample barcode plus Illumina barcodes, to control for contamination. TruSeq adapter sequences along with Illumina sample barcodes were introduced in two successive PCR steps. TCR alpha and beta cDNA libraries were sequenced on the Illumina HiSeq platform with custom primers. In the original analysis: MiGEC was used to process raw reads and extract unique molecular identifiers, and MiXCR was used to find CDR3 positions. For each individual, recombination models were inferred using an EM algorithm with the repgenHMM and IGoR tools. The tcR package in R was used for shared clonotype analysis, with sharing normalized by the product of cloneset sizes. Out-of-frame nonproductive sequences were analyzed to study raw recombination free of thymic and clonal selection effects. TCRdb trimmed the raw reads at Q25, called clones with MiXCR and kept productive beta chains. Entries are consolidated by CDR3 protein sequence, retaining the most common genes and DNA. The V and J calls reflect TCRdb's pipeline rather than the authors' work. The sample yields around 530,000 distinct CDR3 sequences; over 12% were counted once. The ten largest clones add up to roughly 0.44% of the sample.

Every donor was a healthy Caucasian. The twin cohort consisted of three pairs of female monozygotic twins, all aged 18 to 29 years. CD4+ and CD8+ T cell populations were isolated with positive isolation kits from Invitrogen. What the study reported, not specific to this receptor: Because the same donors could not be followed over many years, the conclusions depended on cross-sectional statistical analysis. Fewer insertions were carried by abundant cord blood beta clonotypes, a similar but weaker trend appeared in young adult naive repertoires, and no such trend appeared in memory repertoires. Invariant T cells such as MAIT and iNKT could partly confound zero-insertion analyses, though diverse VJ usage argued against this for most clonotypes. Out-of-frame TCR alpha sequences shared between twins showed an excess of low generation-probability sequences compared with coincidental sharing between unrelated individuals. A weaker excess of twin sharing was found in beta out-of-frame sequences because the signal-to-noise ratio was lowered by fewer shared sequences. Recombination models systematically underestimated out-of-frame TCR alpha sharing in monozygotic twins but agreed with sharing between unrelated individuals.

These data were likewise used in another study, on yellow fever vaccine responses in identical twins. That second report states: According to the authors, the vaccine-induced T cell response in identical twins seemed to be partly convergent and partly specific to each individual. In identical twins, the study followed T cell clones that responded to the vaccine with precision.

This receptor was obtained from a woman aged 18 to 35 in good health. This receptor chain uses TRBV20-1 and TRBJ2-1; a weak D assignment points to TRBD1 (6 bases agree). The sequenced sample consisted of CD4+ T cells sorted from blood. The CDR3 protein is CSANWGLAYEQFF. The DNA sequence is given as TGCAGTGCTAACTGGGGGCTAGCCTATGAGCAGTTCTTC.